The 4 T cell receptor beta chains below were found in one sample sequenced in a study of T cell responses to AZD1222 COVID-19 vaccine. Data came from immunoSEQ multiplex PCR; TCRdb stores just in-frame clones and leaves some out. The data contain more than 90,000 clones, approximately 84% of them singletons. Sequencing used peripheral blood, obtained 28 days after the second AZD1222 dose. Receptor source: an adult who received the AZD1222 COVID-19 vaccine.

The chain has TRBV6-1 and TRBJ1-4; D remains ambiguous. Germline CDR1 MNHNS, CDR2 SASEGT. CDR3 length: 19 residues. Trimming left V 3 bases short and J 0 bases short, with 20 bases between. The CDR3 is CASSDKGIRTSATNEKLFF. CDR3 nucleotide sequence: TGTGCCAGCAGTGATAAGGGAATCCGGACCAGTGCAACTAATGAAAAACTGTTTTTT.

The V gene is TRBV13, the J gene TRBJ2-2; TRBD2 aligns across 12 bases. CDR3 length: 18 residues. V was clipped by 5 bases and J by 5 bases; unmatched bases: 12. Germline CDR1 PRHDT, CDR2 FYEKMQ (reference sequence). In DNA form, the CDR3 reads TGTGCCAGCAGCCTCCCCCAACTAGCGGGAGGAAAAACCGGGGAGCTGTTTTTT. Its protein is CASSLPQLAGGKTGELFF.

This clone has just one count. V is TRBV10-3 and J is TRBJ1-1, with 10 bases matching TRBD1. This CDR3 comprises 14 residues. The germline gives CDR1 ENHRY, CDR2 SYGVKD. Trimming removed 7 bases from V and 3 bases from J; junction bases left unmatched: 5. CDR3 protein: CAINGQGVDTEAFF. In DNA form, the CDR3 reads TGTGCCATCAATGGACAGGGGGTGGACACTGAAGCTTTCTTT.

The CDR3 coding sequence is TGCGCCAGCAGCCAAGACCGAGGGTCGGGTGCTGGAAACACCATATATTTT. Translating it yields CASSQDRGSGAGNTIYF. The V gene is TRBV4-1, the J gene TRBJ1-3; D uncertain. This CDR3 has 17 amino acids. Trimming shortened V by 0 bases and J by 2 bases, and 14 bases separated the two germline ends. Germline assignment: CDR1 MGHRA and CDR2 YSYEKL.